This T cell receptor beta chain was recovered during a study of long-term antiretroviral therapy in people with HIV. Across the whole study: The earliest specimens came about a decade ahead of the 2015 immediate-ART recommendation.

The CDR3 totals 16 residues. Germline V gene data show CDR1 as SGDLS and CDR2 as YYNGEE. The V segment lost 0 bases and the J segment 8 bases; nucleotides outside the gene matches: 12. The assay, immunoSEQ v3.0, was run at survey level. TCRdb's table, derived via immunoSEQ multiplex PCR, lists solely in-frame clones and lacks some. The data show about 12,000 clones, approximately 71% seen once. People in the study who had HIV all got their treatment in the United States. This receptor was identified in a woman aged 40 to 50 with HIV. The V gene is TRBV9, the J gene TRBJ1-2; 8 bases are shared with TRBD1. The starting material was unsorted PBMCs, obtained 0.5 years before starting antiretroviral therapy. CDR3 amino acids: CASSVGTGPTVEGYTF. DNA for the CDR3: TGTGCCAGCAGCGTAGGGACAGGGCCTACAGTTGAAGGCTACACCTTC.